These 22 T cell receptor beta chains originate from one sample sequenced in a study of blood T cell repertoires in COVID-19. This table comes from immunoSEQ multiplex PCR, and its TCRdb copy is limited to in-frame clones, with some not included. The data contain about 130,000 clones, 86% of them singletons. The source material was peripheral blood. The receptors were sampled from an older woman with COVID-19, enrolled during active disease.

The gene calls are TRBV7-9 and TRBJ2-4; D might be TRBD2 (6 bases). The length of the CDR3 is 14 residues. Germline loops: CDR1 SEHNR, CDR2 FQNEAQ (reference sequence). The V gene lost 5 bases and the J gene lost 7 bases, with 15 bases spanning the gap. The CDR3 loop is CASSAPDRGNIQYF. The CDR3 DNA is TGTGCCAGCAGCGCGCCAGATCGGGGGAACATTCAGTACTTC.

V and J are TRBV6-5 and TRBJ2-3, with 9 bases that match TRBD2. The V segment lost 4 bases and the J segment 4 bases; nucleotides outside the gene matches: 6. The CDR3 spans 15 residues. In germline, CDR1 is MNHEY, CDR2 SVGAGI. CDR3 sequence (DNA): TGTGCCAGCAGTTGGGGCGGGGGGGCCTCAGATACGCAGTATTTT. Amino acids: CASSWGGGASDTQYF.

The V and J genes are TRBV27 and TRBJ2-7, with 8 bases identical to TRBD1. The CDR3 has 15 residues. In germline, CDR1 is MNHEY, CDR2 SMNVEV (reference sequence). V trimming: 4 bases; J trimming: 1 base; junction bases outside the gene matches: 6. Here the CDR3 reads CASSSRQGQSYEQYF. The CDR3, as DNA: TGTGCCAGCAGTTCTCGACAGGGGCAGTCCTACGAGCAGTACTTC.

This chain links TRBV5-1 with TRBJ1-2; D possibly corresponds to TRBD1 (5 bases). The germline gives CDR1 SGHRS, CDR2 YFSETQ. Trimming pared 1 base from V and 4 bases from J, leaving 17 bases between. The CDR3 is 16 residues long. CDR3 amino acids: CASSLPAAGSSYGYTF. The CDR3 DNA is TGCGCCAGCAGCTTGCCCGCTGCAGGGTCGAGCTATGGCTACACCTTC.

The chain carries TRBV6-5 and TRBJ1-2; 9 bases align to TRBD1. V shed 6 bases, J shed 2 bases, and the junction held 7 bases outside the gene matches. The CDR3 runs to 15 residues. Germline V gene lookup returns CDR1 MNHEY and CDR2 SVGAGI. Here the CDR3 DNA reads TGTGCCAGCAGGAAGGACAGGGGAGGCAACTATGGCTACACCTTC. Amino acids: CASRKDRGGNYGYTF.

The chain recombines TRBV27 with TRBJ1-5; TRBD1 might be the D (6 bases). CDR3 size: 15 residues. V gave up 8 bases and J gave up 0 bases, with 14 bases separating them. The germline CDR1 and CDR2 sequences are MNHEY and SMNVEV (reference sequence). The CDR3 reads CASRTAGFSNQPQHF. CDR3 coding DNA: TGTGCCAGCCGGACAGCTGGATTTAGCAATCAGCCCCAGCATTTT.

The chain employs TRBV5-1 and TRBJ1-2, with D possibly matching TRBD1 (5 bases). The CDR3 consists of 14 residues. Germline lookup yields CDR1 SGHRS and CDR2 YFSETQ. The V end lost 4 bases, the J end lost 3 bases, and 13 bases lay between the germline ends. CDR3 sequence: CASSPAGTDYGYTF. The CDR3 nucleotides are TGCGCCAGCAGCCCAGCCGGGACTGACTATGGCTACACCTTC.

The V and J genes are TRBV28 and TRBJ2-1, with TRBD2 matching 11 bases. Losses at the gene ends were 7 bases for V and 4 bases for J; bases not matched to a gene: 3. The CDR3 contains 14 residues. Germline values: CDR1 MDHEN, CDR2 SYDVKM. The CDR3 reads CASTPSGGYNEQFF. The CDR3 bases are TGTGCCAGCACGCCTAGCGGGGGGTACAATGAGCAGTTCTTC.

The chain joins TRBV7-8 to TRBJ2-5; tentatively, D is TRBD2 (6 bases). CDR1 is SGHVS, CDR2 FQNEAQ, per germline. This CDR3 is 14 amino acids long. Trimming cost V 5 bases and J 0 bases, with 10 bases left between them. CDR3 coding DNA: TGTGCCAGCAGCCAATGGGGGGACCAAGAGACCCAGTACTTC. It yields the protein CASSQWGDQETQYF.

The V call is TRBV7-9, the J call TRBJ1-2; D not certain. From germline, CDR1 is SEHNR and CDR2 FQNEAQ (reference sequence). The CDR3 runs to 15 residues. V lost 1 base and J 4 bases, leaving 13 bases between the germline ends. The CDR3 DNA sequence: TGTGCCAGCAGCTTAGAGCGCAGGACTCTCTATGGCTACACCTTC. Protein: CASSLERRTLYGYTF.

J is TRBJ2-7 and V is TRBV18; 7 bases map to TRBD1. Germline V CDR1 and CDR2: KGHSH, LQKENI. V was clipped by 6 bases and J by 0 bases; unmatched bases: 11. This CDR3 has 16 residues. CDR3 region: CASSEFTGVSSYEQYF. Here the CDR3 DNA reads TGTGCCAGCTCGGAGTTTACAGGGGTTAGCTCCTACGAGCAGTACTTC.

CDR3 in amino acids: CASSLSNIGDSYGYTF. The DNA for the CDR3 is TGTGCCAGCAGTTTATCAAACATCGGGGACTCCTATGGCTACACCTTC. The chain carries TRBV28 and TRBJ1-2, with D perhaps matching TRBD1 (5 bases). This CDR3 is built from 16 residues. The V gene lost 1 base and the J gene lost 4 bases, with 16 bases spanning the gap. In germline, CDR1 is MDHEN, CDR2 SYDVKM.

The rearrangement joins TRBV3-1 (or the pseudogene TRBV3-2) to TRBJ2-7; 13 bases fit TRBD2. This CDR3 is built from 17 residues. Unmatched junction bases numbered 11, after V lost 5 bases and J lost 4 bases. Germline CDR1 LGHDT, CDR2 YNNKEL (reference sequence). The chain's CDR3 is CASSGRLAGGPRYEQYF. The CDR3 DNA is TGTGCCAGCAGCGGACGACTAGCGGGGGGCCCTCGTTACGAGCAGTACTTC.

V and J are TRBV5-4 and TRBJ2-7; 8 nucleotides agree with TRBD1. The CDR3 totals 14 residues. The germline CDR1 and CDR2 sequences are SGHNT and YYREEE (reference sequence). Germline trimming cut 4 bases from V and 6 bases from J; bases unmatched to any gene: 9. The CDR3 DNA sequence: TGTGCCAGCAGCACCCGGGACAGGTCCCGCGAGCAGTACTTC. Its translation is CASSTRDRSREQYF.

Worth noting for this clone: A junction boundary mismatches the germline segment, possibly from a read error. The genes are TRBV2 and TRBJ1-1; TRBD1 aligns across 10 bases. This CDR3 region has 10 residues. The germline V gene has CDR1 SNHLY and CDR2 FYNNEI. The chain's CDR3 is CASRGTGELF. The CDR3 nucleotides read TGTGCCAGCAGAGGGACAGGGGAACTATTT.

The genes are TRBV28 and TRBJ2-7, with a possible D match to TRBD1 (5 bases). Germline V CDR1 and CDR2: MDHEN, SYDVKM. The CDR3 consists of 15 residues. Trimming took 5 bases from V and 2 from J, leaving 16 bases between them. The DNA of the CDR3 is TGTGCCAGCAGTCCCGCTGGGGCCCGCCCCTACGAGCAGTACTTC. Protein: CASSPAGARPYEQYF.

The rearrangement uses TRBV7-9 and TRBJ2-5; 8 nucleotides align to TRBD1. This CDR3 is built from 17 residues. Germline values: CDR1 SEHNR, CDR2 FQNEAQ (reference sequence). The junction had 15 bases not matched to a gene; V was cut back by 5 bases and J by 4 bases. The CDR3: CASSTSGMVQGVETQYF. The CDR3 DNA is TGTGCCAGCAGCACCTCCGGAATGGTACAGGGGGTAGAGACCCAGTACTTC.

The chain uses TRBV5-4 and TRBJ2-3; 10 bases are a match to TRBD2. This CDR3 comprises 17 residues. Germline V gives CDR1 SGHNT, CDR2 YYREEE (reference sequence). V trimming: 4 bases; J trimming: 1 base; junction bases outside the gene matches: 9. The CDR3 is CASSRGAGTSGTDTQYF. The CDR3 nucleotides are TGTGCCAGCAGCAGGGGTGCGGGGACTAGCGGCACAGATACGCAGTATTTT.

This chain uses TRBV14 with TRBJ2-4, with TRBD1 matching over 7 bases. This CDR3 comprises 14 residues. The V gene end was trimmed by 0 bases and the J gene end by 13 bases; junction bases not matched to a gene: 9. The germline V gene encodes CDR1 SGHDN and CDR2 FVKESK. The chain's CDR3 is CASSQDRGNPPQYF. The CDR3 DNA sequence: TGTGCCAGCAGCCAAGACAGGGGGAACCCACCCCAGTACTTC.

The rearrangement links TRBV14 to TRBJ2-3; 15 nucleotides agree with TRBD2. CDR3 length: 15 amino acids. Trimming cost V 5 bases and J 9 bases; bases outside gene matches: 6. CDR1 and CDR2 from the germline V gene are SGHDN and FVKESK. The CDR3 DNA follows: TGTGCCAGCAGCTACCGGACTAGCGGGGGGGCAACGCAGTATTTT. Encoded protein: CASSYRTSGGATQYF.

The gene calls are TRBV12-5 and TRBJ1-1; possible D gene TRBD1, 5 bases. The CDR3 loop spans 13 amino acids. V gave up 5 bases and J gave up 7 bases, with 14 bases separating them. Germline assignment: CDR1 LGHNT and CDR2 FRNRAP. The CDR3 protein is CASGPPGRGEAFF. DNA of the CDR3: TGTGCTAGTGGTCCCCCAGGGAGGGGTGAAGCTTTCTTT.

This clone appeared once. The chain links TRBV5-1 to TRBJ1-2; D is undetermined. CDR1 is SGHRS, CDR2 YFSETQ, per germline. Trimming shortened V by 0 bases and J by 8 bases, and 8 bases separated the two germline ends. The CDR3 runs 12 residues. CDR3 in DNA: TGCGCCAGCAGCTTGGGACTGGAAGGCTACACCTTC. It translates to CASSLGLEGYTF. The whole variable domain, remainder taken from reference TRBV5-1 and TRBJ1-2, is KAGVTQTPRYLIKTRGQQVTLSCSPISGHRSVSWYQQTPGQGLQFLFEYFSETQRNKGNFPGRFSGRQFSNSRSEMNVSTLELGDSALYLCASSLGLEGYTFGSGTRLTVV.